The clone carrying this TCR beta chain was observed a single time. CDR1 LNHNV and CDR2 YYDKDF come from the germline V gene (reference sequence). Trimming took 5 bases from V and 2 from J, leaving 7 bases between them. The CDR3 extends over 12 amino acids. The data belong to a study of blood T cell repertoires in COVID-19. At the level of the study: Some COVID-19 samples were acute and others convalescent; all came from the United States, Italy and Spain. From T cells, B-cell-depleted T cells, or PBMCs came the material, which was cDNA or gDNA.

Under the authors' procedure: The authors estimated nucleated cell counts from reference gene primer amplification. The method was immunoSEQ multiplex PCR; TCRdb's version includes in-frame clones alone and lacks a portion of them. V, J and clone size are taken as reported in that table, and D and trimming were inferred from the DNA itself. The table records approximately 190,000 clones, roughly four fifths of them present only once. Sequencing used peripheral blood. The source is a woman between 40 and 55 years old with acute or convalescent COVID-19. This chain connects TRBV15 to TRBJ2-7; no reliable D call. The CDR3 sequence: CATSGQTYEQYF. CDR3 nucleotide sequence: TGTGCCACCAGCGGGCAGACCTACGAGCAGTACTTC.